This T cell receptor beta chain was recorded in a study of cytomegalovirus exposure and HLA in healthy donors. The CDR3 loop spans 17 amino acids. The V segment lost 2 bases and the J segment 3 bases; nucleotides outside the gene matches: 13. Germline lookup yields CDR1 KGHSH and CDR2 LQKENI. This clone was counted between two and nine times. The data were produced by immunoSEQ multiplex PCR, yet TCRdb's version contains in-frame clones alone and is incomplete. The sample includes some 90,000 clones, roughly 90% of them seen just once. This sequence originates from a man younger than 35 in good health and CMV-seropositive. The sequenced sample was PBMCs. This chain connects TRBV18 to TRBJ2-7; 7 bases are a match to TRBD2. CDR3 loop: CASSPSADKRELYEQYF. The CDR3 region has the DNA TGTGCCAGCTCACCATCCGCGGATAAGCGGGAACTCTACGAGCAGTACTTC.